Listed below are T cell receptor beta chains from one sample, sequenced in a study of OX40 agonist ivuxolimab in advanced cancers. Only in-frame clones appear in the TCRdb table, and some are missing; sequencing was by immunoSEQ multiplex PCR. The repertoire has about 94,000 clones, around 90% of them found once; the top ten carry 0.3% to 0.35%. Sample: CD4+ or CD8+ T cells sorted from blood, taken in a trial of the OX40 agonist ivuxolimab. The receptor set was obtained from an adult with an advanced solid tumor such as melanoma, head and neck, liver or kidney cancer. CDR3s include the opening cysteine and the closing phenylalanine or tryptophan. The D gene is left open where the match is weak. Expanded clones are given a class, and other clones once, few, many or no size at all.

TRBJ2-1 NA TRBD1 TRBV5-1 TGCGCCAGCAGCTTTGAGGGCAGGGGGCTTGAAAATGAGCAGTTCTTC CASSFEGRGLENEQFF
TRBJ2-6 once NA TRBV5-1 TGCGCCAGCAGCTTGTCCGAAGGCGGTGGGGCCAACGTCCTGACTTTC CASSLSEGGGANVLTF
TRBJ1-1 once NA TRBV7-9 TGTGCCAGCAGCTTTGGTGACGTGGGGGCGTGGGGCACTGAAGCTTTCTTT CASSFGDVGAWGTEAFF
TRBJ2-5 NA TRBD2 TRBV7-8 TGTGCCAGCAGCTTAGGGCTAGCGGGGGGCCAAGAGACCCAGTACTTC CASSLGLAGGQETQYF
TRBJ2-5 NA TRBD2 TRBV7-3 TGTGCCAGCAGCAACCGGACTAGCGGAGGGGAGACCCAGTACTTC CASSNRTSGGETQYF
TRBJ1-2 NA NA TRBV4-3 TGCGCCAGCAGCCAAGGAGCAGACCGACCCTATGGCTACACCTTC CASSQGADRPYGYTF
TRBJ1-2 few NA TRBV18 TGTGCCAGCTCACCGTCCAGGACTCCAATTGGCTACACCTTC CASSPSRTPIGYTF
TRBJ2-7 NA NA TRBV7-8 TGTGCCAGCAGCTTCGACGGGTCCCCGGTTCCGGGGCAGTACTTC CASSFDGSPVPGQYF
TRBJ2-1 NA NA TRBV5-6 TGTGCCAGCAGCTTGTGGCAGGTCTACAATGAGCAGTTCTTC CASSLWQVYNEQFF
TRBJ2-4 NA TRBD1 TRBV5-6 TGTGCCAGCAGCCCGGACAGGGGGGCTGGAAACATTCAGTACTTC CASSPDRGAGNIQYF
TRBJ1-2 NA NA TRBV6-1 TGTGCCAGCAGTGAAGGGTTGGGGGCGCTTGGCTACACCTTC CASSEGLGALGYTF
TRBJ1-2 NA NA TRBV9 TGTGCCAGCAGCCCTCCGGGGGGAAATGGCTACACCTTC CASSPPGGNGYTF
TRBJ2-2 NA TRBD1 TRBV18 TGTGCCAGCTCACCAAAAGACAGGGTGAGAACCGGGGAGCTGTTTTTT CASSPKDRVRTGELFF
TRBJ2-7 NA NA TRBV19 TGTGCCAGCACCGGGCTGGTCCCCTACGAGCAGTACTTC CASTGLVPYEQYF
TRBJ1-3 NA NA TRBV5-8 TGTGCCAGCAGCTTGGGTATCGGAAACACCATATATTTT CASSLGIGNTIYF
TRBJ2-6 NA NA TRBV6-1 TGTGCCAGCCGAACAGGGTCGGGGGCCAACGTCCTGACTTTC CASRTGSGANVLTF
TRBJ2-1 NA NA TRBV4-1 TGCGCCAGCAGCCAAGAGACCCAGGGGGGGGCCGGTGGCAATGAGCAGTTCTTC CASSQETQGGAGGNEQFF
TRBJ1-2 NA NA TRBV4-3 TGCGCCAGCAGCCAAGAAGCGGCGCTGAACTATGGCTACACCTTC CASSQEAALNYGYTF
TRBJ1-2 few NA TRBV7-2 TGTGCCAGCAGCTTAGGGGTGACGCGGGAGAGTTATGGCTACACCTTC CASSLGVTRESYGYTF
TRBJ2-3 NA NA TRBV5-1 TGCGCCAGCAGCCAACGGGGGACTAGCACAGATACGCAGTATTTT CASSQRGTSTDTQYF
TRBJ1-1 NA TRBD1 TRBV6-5 TGTGCCAGCAGAGACAGGGCCCCCACTGAAGCTTTCTTT CASRDRAPTEAFF
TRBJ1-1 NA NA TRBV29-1 TGCAGCGTGATGCGGACGGAGAACACTGAAGCTTTCTTT CSVMRTENTEAFF
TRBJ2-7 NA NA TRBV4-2 TGTGCCAGCAGTCAAGAGGCCTACGAGCAGTACTTC CASSQEAYEQYF
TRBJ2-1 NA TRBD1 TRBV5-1 TGCGCCAGCAGCTGGGACAGCAACAATGAGCAGTTCTTC CASSWDSNNEQFF
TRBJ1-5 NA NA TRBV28 TGTGCCAGCAGTGTCCTGGGGGGGCAAAGTAAAGATCAGCCCCAGCATTTT CASSVLGGQSKDQPQHF
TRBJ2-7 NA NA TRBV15 TGTGCCACCAGCAGAGATAAAGGAGCAGCCCCGTTTAACGAGCAGTACTTC CATSRDKGAAPFNEQYF
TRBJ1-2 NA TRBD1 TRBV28 TGTGCCAGCAGTACCGGACAGGGGAGAGGCTACACCTTC CASSTGQGRGYTF
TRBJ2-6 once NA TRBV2 TGTGCCAGCAGTGAAGAGTTCTCTGGGGCCAACGTCCTGACTTTC CASSEEFSGANVLTF
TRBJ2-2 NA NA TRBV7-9 TGTGCCAGCAGCTTAGACGAGGAGCTGTTTTTT CASSLDEELFF
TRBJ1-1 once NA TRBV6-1 TGTGCCAGCAGTTCCTCGGGGACTGAAGCTTTCTTT CASSSSGTEAFF
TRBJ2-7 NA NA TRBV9 TGTGCCAGCAGCGCCGGGGGCCGCAGCCCCTACGAGCAGTACTTC CASSAGGRSPYEQYF
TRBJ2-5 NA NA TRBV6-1 TGTGCCAGCAGTGTGGACTTCCAAGAGACCCAGTACTTC CASSVDFQETQYF
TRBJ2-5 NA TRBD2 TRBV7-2 TGTGCCAGCAGCTCCGGGGGGGGGTCAGAGACCCAGTACTTC CASSSGGGSETQYF
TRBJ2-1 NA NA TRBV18 TGTGCCAGCTCACCACTCAATGAGCAGTTCTTC CASSPLNEQFF
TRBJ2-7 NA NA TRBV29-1 TGCAGCGTGCGCACGTCTAGGGTTACGTCCTACGAGCAGTACTTC CSVRTSRVTSYEQYF
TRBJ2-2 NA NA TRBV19 TGTGCCTCCCAGAACACCGGGGAGCTGTTTTTT CASQNTGELFF
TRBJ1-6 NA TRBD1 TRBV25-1 TGTGCCAGCAGTGGCGGCGGGACAGATCCATGGTCACCCCTCCACTTT CASSGGGTDPWSPLHF
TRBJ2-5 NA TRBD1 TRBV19 TGTGCCAGTAGTATAGGGGGACAGGGGCGAGGAGAGACCCAGTACTTC CASSIGGQGRGETQYF
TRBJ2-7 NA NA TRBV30 TGTGCCTCCTCGCGAGGAGGGAACCGAAATCGTGACGAGCAGTACTTC CASSRGGNRNRDEQYF
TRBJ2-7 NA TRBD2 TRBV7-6 TGTGCCAGCAGCTTAGCGCCCTTAGCGGGGGGTACATCCTACGAGCAGTACTTC CASSLAPLAGGTSYEQYF
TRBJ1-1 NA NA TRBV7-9 TGTGCCAGCATCCCCGGGGGGGACACTGAAGCTTTCTTT CASIPGGDTEAFF
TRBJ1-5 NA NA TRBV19 TGTGCCAGTAGTAATCCAGGGGCGAATCAGCCCCAGCATTTT CASSNPGANQPQHF